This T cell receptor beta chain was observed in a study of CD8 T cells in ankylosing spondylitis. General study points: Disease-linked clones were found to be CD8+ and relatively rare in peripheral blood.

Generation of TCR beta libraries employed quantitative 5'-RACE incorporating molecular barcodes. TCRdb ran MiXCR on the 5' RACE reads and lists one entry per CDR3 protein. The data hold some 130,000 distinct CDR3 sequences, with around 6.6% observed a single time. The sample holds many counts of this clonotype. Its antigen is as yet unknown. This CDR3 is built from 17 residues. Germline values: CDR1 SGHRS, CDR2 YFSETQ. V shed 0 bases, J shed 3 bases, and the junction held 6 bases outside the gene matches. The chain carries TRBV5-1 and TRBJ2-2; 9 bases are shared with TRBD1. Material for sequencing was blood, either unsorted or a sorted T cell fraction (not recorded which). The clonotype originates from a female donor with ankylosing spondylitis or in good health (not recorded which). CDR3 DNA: TGCGCCAGCAGCTTGGAACCGGGACAGGGACACACCGGGGAGCTGTTTTTT. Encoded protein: CASSLEPGQGHTGELFF. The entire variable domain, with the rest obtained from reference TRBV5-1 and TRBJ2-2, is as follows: KAGVTQTPRYLIKTRGQQVTLSCSPISGHRSVSWYQQTPGQGLQFLFEYFSETQRNKGNFPGRFSGRQFSNSRSEMNVSTLELGDSALYLCASSLEPGQGHTGELFFGEGSRLTVL.